This TCR beta chain was documented in a study of chemoradiotherapy in HPV16-positive cancers. CDR1 is SGDLS, CDR2 YYNGEE, per germline. The CDR3 is 15 amino acids. V was shortened by 0 bases and J by 4 bases, with 11 bases between the two germline ends. General observations from the study: HPV-specific T cells were functionally defined from only a couple of HPV16-positive patients.

Worth noting for this clone: Its antigen remains unidentified.

Measured with immunoSEQ multiplex PCR; TCRdb has only the in-frame clones, and not every one. The sample has about 930 clones; roughly 84% are singletons. The chain uses TRBV9 and TRBJ1-3; D perhaps matches TRBD1 (6 bases). This clonotype originated in a human donor with HPV-associated anogenital cancer. The sequencing here drew on tumor tissue, taken from a patient who underwent chemoradiotherapy. As DNA, the CDR3 is TGTGCCAGCAGCGTAGAAAGGGGGAACGGAAACACCATATATTTT. This gives the protein CASSVERGNGNTIYF. Full variable domain (rest looked up from reference TRBV9 and TRBJ1-3): DSGVTQTPKHLITATGQRVTLRCSPRSGDLSVYWYQQSLDQGLQFLIQYYNGEERAKGNILERFSAQQFPDLHSELNLSSLELGDSALYFCASSVERGNGNTIYFGEGSWLTVV.